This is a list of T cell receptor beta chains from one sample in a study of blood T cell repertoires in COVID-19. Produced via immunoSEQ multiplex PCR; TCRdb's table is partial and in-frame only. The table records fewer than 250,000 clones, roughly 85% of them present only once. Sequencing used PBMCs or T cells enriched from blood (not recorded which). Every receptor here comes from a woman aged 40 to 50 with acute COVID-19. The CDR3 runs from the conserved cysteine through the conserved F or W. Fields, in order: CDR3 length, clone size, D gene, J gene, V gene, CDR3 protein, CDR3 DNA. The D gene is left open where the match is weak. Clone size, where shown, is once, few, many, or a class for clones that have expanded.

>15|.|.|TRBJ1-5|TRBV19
CASSISPYSNQPQHF
TGTGCCAGTAGTATCTCTCCCTATAGCAATCAGCCCCAGCATTTT
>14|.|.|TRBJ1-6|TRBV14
CASSQDQRYSPLHF
TGTGCCAGCAGCCAAGATCAGAGGTATTCACCCCTCCACTTT
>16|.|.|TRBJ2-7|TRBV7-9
CASSLAGSPTSYEQYF
TGTGCCAGCAGCTTAGCGGGTTCGCCGACATCCTACGAGCAGTACTTC
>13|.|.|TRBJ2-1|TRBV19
CASRGSSYNEQFF
TGTGCCAGTAGGGGGAGCTCCTACAATGAGCAGTTCTTC
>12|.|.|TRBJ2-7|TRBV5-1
CASSLEGNEQYF
TGCGCCAGCAGCTTGGAGGGGAACGAGCAGTACTTC
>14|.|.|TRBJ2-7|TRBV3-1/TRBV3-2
CASSLRQASYEQYF
TGTGCCAGCAGCCTAAGACAGGCCTCCTACGAGCAGTACTTC
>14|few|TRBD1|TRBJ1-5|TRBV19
CASTRDSLNQPQHF
TGTGCCAGTACCCGGGACAGCCTAAATCAGCCCCAGCATTTT
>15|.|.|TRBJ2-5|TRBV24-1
CATSDLKTGQETQYF
TGTGCCACCAGTGATTTGAAGACAGGTCAAGAGACCCAGTACTTC
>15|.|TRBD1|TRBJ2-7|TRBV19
CASSDYGTVDYEQYF
TGTGCCAGTAGTGACTACGGGACAGTGGACTACGAGCAGTACTTC
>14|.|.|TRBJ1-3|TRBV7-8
CASSLGPAGNTIYF
TGTGCCAGCAGCTTAGGTCCAGCTGGAAACACCATATATTTT
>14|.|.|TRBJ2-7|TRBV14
CASSHRDIPYEQYF
TGTGCCAGCAGCCACCGGGACATCCCCTACGAGCAGTACTTC
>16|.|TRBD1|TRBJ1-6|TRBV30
CAWRLQGASDNSPLHF
TGTGCCTGGAGGCTACAGGGGGCTAGCGATAATTCACCCCTCCACTTT
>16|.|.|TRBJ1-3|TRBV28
CASLTWGRSSGNTIYF
TGTGCCAGCCTGACGTGGGGCCGGAGCTCTGGAAACACCATATATTTT
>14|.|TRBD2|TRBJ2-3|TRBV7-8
CASSFSGRPDTQYF
TGTGCCAGCAGCTTTAGCGGGAGACCAGATACGCAGTATTTT
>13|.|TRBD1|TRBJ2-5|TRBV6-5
CAIHRGLGETQYF
TGTGCCATTCACAGGGGGCTAGGGGAGACCCAGTACTTC
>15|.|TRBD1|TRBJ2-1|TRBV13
CASSRGDRGLNEQFF
TGTGCCAGCAGCCGGGGGGACAGGGGGCTCAATGAGCAGTTCTTC
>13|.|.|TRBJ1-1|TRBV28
CASSLRGYTEAFF
TGTGCCAGCAGTTTACGGGGATACACTGAAGCTTTCTTT
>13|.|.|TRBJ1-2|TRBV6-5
CASSITGDYGYTF
TGTGCCAGCAGTATCACAGGAGACTATGGCTACACCTTC
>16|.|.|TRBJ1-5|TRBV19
CASSPTWGGLDRPQHF
TGTGCCAGTAGCCCTACCTGGGGGGGCCTCGATCGGCCCCAGCATTTT
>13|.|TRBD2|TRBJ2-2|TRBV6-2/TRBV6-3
CASSLAGTGELFF
TGTGCCAGCAGCCTAGCGGGAACCGGGGAGCTGTTTTTT
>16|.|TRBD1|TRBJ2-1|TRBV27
CASLPLDRGSYNEQFF
TGTGCCAGCCTCCCCCTCGACAGGGGTTCCTACAATGAGCAGTTCTTC
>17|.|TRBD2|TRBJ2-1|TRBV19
CASSLSGPPIPYNEQFF
TGTGCCAGTAGCCTTAGCGGGCCGCCTATCCCCTACAATGAGCAGTTCTTC
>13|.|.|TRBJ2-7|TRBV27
CASSLLGRYEQYF
TGTGCCAGCAGTTTACTGGGGCGCTACGAGCAGTACTTC
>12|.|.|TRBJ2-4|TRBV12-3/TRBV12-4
CASSLDKNIQYF
TGTGCCAGCAGTCTTGACAAGAACATTCAGTACTTC
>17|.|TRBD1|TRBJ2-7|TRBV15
CATSRDRLGQGDYEQYF
TGTGCCACCAGCAGAGATAGGTTGGGACAGGGAGACTACGAGCAGTACTTC
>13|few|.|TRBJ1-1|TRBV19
CASSMVLTGKAFF
TGTGCCAGTAGTATGGTGTTGACGGGAAAAGCTTTCTTT
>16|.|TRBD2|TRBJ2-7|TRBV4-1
CASSQDPSGRLGEQYF
TGCGCCAGCAGCCAAGACCCTAGCGGGAGGCTCGGCGAGCAGTACTTC
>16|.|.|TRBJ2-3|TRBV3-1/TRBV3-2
CASSRRRDSPTDTQYF
TGTGCCAGCAGCCGCCGCCGGGACTCCCCGACAGATACGCAGTATTTT